The source of this TCR beta chain is a study of glioma-infiltrating T cells. This clonotype has at least ten counts. Antigen: not known. Notes on the study in general: CDR3 overlap between tissue and blood was very small. Gliomas, especially low-grade, showed above-expected tissue-blood divergence; non-neoplastic patients showed below.

Using RNA template, CDR3s of TCR alpha and beta were amplified with iRepertoire arm-PCR. Input was about 100-450 ng of tissue mRNA or PBMC total RNA. One entry per CDR3 protein, called by TCRdb with MiXCR from the multiplex PCR reads. The table records about 110,000 distinct CDR3 sequences, around 25% of them present only once. Germline values: CDR1 SGHTA, CDR2 FQGNSA. The CDR3 contains 15 residues. Unmatched junction bases numbered 0, after V lost 3 bases and J lost 1 base. This receptor was taken from a human donor with low-grade glioma or glioblastoma, undergoing nonglioma brain surgery, or in good health (not recorded which). The sequenced sample consisted of glioma tissue, nonneoplastic brain tissue, or PBMCs (not recorded which). The gene calls are TRBV7-2 and TRBJ1-5; 10 nucleotides agree with TRBD1. In DNA form, the CDR3 reads TGTGCCAGCAGCTTGACAGGGGGCAGCAATCAGCCCCAGCATTTT. As protein: CASSLTGGSNQPQHF.